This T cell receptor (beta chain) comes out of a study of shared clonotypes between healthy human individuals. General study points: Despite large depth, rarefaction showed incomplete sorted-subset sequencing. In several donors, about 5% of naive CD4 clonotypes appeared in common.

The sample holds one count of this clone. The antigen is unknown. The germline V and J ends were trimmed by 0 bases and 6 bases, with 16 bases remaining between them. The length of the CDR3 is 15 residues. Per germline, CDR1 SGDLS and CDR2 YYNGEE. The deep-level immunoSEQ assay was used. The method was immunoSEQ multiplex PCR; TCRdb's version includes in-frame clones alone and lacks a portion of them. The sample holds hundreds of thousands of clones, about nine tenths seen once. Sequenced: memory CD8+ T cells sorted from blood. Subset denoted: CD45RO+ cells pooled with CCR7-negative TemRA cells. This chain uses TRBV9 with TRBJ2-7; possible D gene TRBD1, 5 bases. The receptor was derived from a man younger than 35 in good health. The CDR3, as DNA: TGTGCCAGCAGCGTAGAAGGGGCGAGTTTTAGCGAGCAGTACTTC. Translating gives CASSVEGASFSEQYF.